A single sample gave rise to the 17 T cell receptor beta chains below, sequenced in a study of early T cells in non-severe SARS-CoV-2 infection. Each CDR3 protein is one row after TCRdb ran MiXCR on the 5' RACE reads. Of 35,000 to 45,000 distinct CDR3 sequences listed, roughly 6.8% are singletons. This specimen consisted of whole blood, obtained at baseline. These receptors all come from an adult who was a healthcare worker with PCR-confirmed SARS-CoV-2 infection or an uninfected control (not recorded which).

The rearrangement uses TRBV24-1 and TRBJ2-3, with D perhaps TRBD2 (6 bases). Trimming pared 7 bases from V and 3 bases from J, leaving 13 bases between. Per germline, CDR1 KGHDR and CDR2 SFDVKD. This CDR3 is built from 14 residues. Here the CDR3 reads CATSNGGSTDTQYF. The CDR3 DNA reads as TGTGCCACCAGCAATGGGGGGTCTACAGATACGCAGTATTTT.

The J gene is TRBJ2-3, the V gene TRBV14; 7 bases agree with TRBD2. Trimming cost V 8 bases and J 0 bases; bases outside gene matches: 5. Germline CDR1 SGHDN, CDR2 FVKESK. The CDR3 has 14 amino acids. Here the CDR3 DNA reads TGTGCCAGCCAGCGGGAACTTAGCACAGATACGCAGTATTTT. Protein: CASQRELSTDTQYF.

The chain uses TRBV20-1 and TRBJ2-3; D is undetermined. This CDR3 has 14 residues. Trimming stripped 6 bases from V and 4 bases from J, with 17 bases between. Germline V gene data show CDR1 as DFQATT and CDR2 as SNEGSKA (reference sequence). Here the CDR3 reads CSAPRETNADTQYF. CDR3 DNA: TGCAGTGCCCCTCGCGAGACAAACGCAGATACGCAGTATTTT.

Many counts were recorded for this clonotype. V gene TRBV19 combines with J gene TRBJ2-1, with 10 bases fitting TRBD1. Germline V CDR1 and CDR2: LNHDA, SQIVND (reference sequence). V lost 3 bases and J lost 5; bases outside the gene matches: 7. The CDR3 totals 16 residues. The CDR3 sequence is CASSMSGTGVDNEQFF. The DNA of the CDR3 is TGTGCCAGTAGTATGTCCGGGACAGGGGTGGACAATGAGCAGTTCTTC.

This clonotype was found many times. The chain has TRBV7-9 and TRBJ2-5; a weak D match, TRBD2 (6 bases). CDR3 size: 13 residues. V lost 3 bases and J lost 7, with 12 bases in between. Germline V lookup: CDR1 SEHNR, CDR2 FQNEAQ (reference sequence). In nucleotides, the CDR3 is TGTGCCAGCAGCTTGCTGGACTATGGGACCCAGTACTTC. Its translation is CASSLLDYGTQYF.

The chain couples TRBV11-1 to TRBJ1-1; a possible D gene is TRBD1 (5 bases). V lost 5 bases, J lost 5 bases, and 9 bases lay in between. Germline V CDR1 and CDR2: SGHAT, FQDESV (reference sequence). This CDR3 contains 12 residues. CDR3 amino acids: CASSPRTTEAFF. The DNA for the CDR3 is TGTGCCAGCAGCCCCCGGACAACTGAAGCTTTCTTT.

The J gene is TRBJ2-7, the V gene TRBV9; 11 bases line up with TRBD2. The germline gives CDR1 SGDLS, CDR2 YYNGEE. This CDR3 region has 14 residues. The trim removed 3 bases at V and 3 bases at J, leaving 2 bases unmatched. The CDR3 protein is CASSATSGNYEQYF. Here the CDR3 DNA reads TGTGCCAGCAGCGCGACTAGCGGGAACTACGAGCAGTACTTC.

This clonotype showed up many times. The V and J genes are TRBV6-1 and TRBJ2-1; TRBD2 aligns across 10 bases. V shed 8 bases and J 4 bases; nucleotides not matched to a gene: 8. The CDR3 totals 15 residues. Germline V gene lookup returns CDR1 MNHNS and CDR2 SASEGT. The CDR3 is CASSLAGAGYNEQFF. CDR3 nucleotides: TGTGCCAGCTCCCTAGCGGGAGCGGGATACAATGAGCAGTTCTTC.

The rearrangement uses TRBV6-2 or TRBV6-3 and TRBJ2-5; D is unclear. There are 11 residues in the CDR3. Germline-derived CDR1 and CDR2 are MNHEY and SVGEGT. Trimming removed 5 bases at V and 7 bases at J, with 8 bases between. The CDR3 loop is CASSPLGTQYF. The CDR3 DNA reads as TGTGCCAGCAGTCCGCTGGGGACCCAGTACTTC.

This clonotype was observed once. A much larger clone lies one base from this, so it may be a read error. The J gene is TRBJ2-2, the V gene TRBV6-1; the D is unclear. CDR3 size: 13 residues. Germline CDR1 reads MNHNS; CDR2 reads SASEGT. The CDR3 DNA reads TGTGTCAGCAAGCAGACGAACACCGGGGAGCTGTTTTTT. This translates into CVSKQTNTGELFF.

The sample holds many counts of this clonotype. CDR3 loop: CASSLSPSRFQETQYF. CDR3 nucleotide sequence: TGTGCCAGCAGCTTATCCCCTAGCCGGTTCCAAGAGACCCAGTACTTC. The rearrangement uses TRBV11-2 and TRBJ2-5, with a possible D match to TRBD2 (5 bases). Germline V gene lookup returns CDR1 SGHAT and CDR2 FQNNGV. V was shortened by 2 bases and J by 1 base, with 14 bases between the two germline ends. The CDR3 has 16 residues.

This clonotype was picked up a small number of times. J is TRBJ2-7 and V is TRBV20-1, with D perhaps matching TRBD2 (5 bases). Trimming removed 5 bases at V and 9 bases at J, with 17 bases between. This CDR3 spans 12 amino acids. Looked up from germline, CDR1 is DFQATT and CDR2 is SNEGSKA (reference sequence). The CDR3 sequence is CSAEGRKSVQYF. The CDR3 coding sequence is TGCAGTGCTGAAGGGAGAAAATCCGTGCAGTACTTC.

The rearrangement uses TRBV9 and TRBJ1-1; 7 bases align to TRBD1. Germline values: CDR1 SGDLS, CDR2 YYNGEE. The V segment lost 0 bases and the J segment 5 bases; nucleotides outside the gene matches: 4. The CDR3 is made up of 14 amino acids. The CDR3 nucleotides are TGTGCCAGCAGCGTAGGGGGGACAGCGACTGAAGCTTTCTTT. It is translated as CASSVGGTATEAFF.

This clonotype was seen at least ten times. The V and J genes are TRBV7-2 and TRBJ2-3; D ambiguous. The V end was cut by 0 bases, the J end by 4 bases, with 8 bases between. In germline, CDR1 is SGHTA, CDR2 FQGNSA. This CDR3 region has 14 residues. CDR3 sequence: CASSLAISPDTQYF. DNA of the CDR3: TGTGCCAGCAGCTTAGCTATATCCCCAGATACGCAGTATTTT.

The rearrangement uses TRBV7-3 and TRBJ2-3; D is perhaps TRBD1 (5 bases). CDR3 length: 17 residues. Germline loops: CDR1 SGHTA, CDR2 FQGTGA. Trimming left V 0 bases short and J 0 bases short, with 13 bases between. The chain's CDR3 is CASSLTSSTGSTDTQYF. CDR3 nucleotide sequence: TGTGCCAGCAGCTTAACCTCTAGTACAGGAAGCACAGATACGCAGTATTTT.

A few counts support this clonotype. This rearrangement joins TRBV29-1 to TRBJ2-1; TRBD1 is a possible D gene (5 bases). The CDR3 is made up of 16 amino acids. Germline CDR1 reads SQVTM; CDR2 reads ANQGSEA. V lost 0 bases and J lost 4, with 16 bases in between. For the CDR3, the DNA is TGCAGCGTTGAAGATCGGGCACAGGCCGGATACAATGAGCAGTTCTTC. Translated: CSVEDRAQAGYNEQFF.

This clonotype was seen repeatedly, ten times or more. V and J are TRBV7-9 and TRBJ1-5; TRBD1 matches 9 bases. V shed 5 bases and J 6 bases; nucleotides not matched to a gene: 5. This CDR3 comprises 14 residues. Germline lookup yields CDR1 SEHNR and CDR2 FQNEAQ (reference sequence). The CDR3 DNA reads TGTGCCAGCAGCCGGGGACAGGGAAGTCAGCCCCAGCATTTT. The encoded protein is CASSRGQGSQPQHF.